What follows are 13 T cell receptor beta chains derived from one specimen sequenced in a study of Graves' ophthalmopathy and Graves' hyperthyroidism. Scientists amplified the TCR beta CDR3 regions from RNA transcripts. Second-round multiplex PCR came after first-round RT-PCR with HTBI primers. Using its own MiXCR run on the multiplex PCR reads, TCRdb lists one record per CDR3 protein. Of roughly 610,000 distinct CDR3 sequences listed, 22% are singletons. Sequences were obtained from peripheral blood. The source is a woman aged 18-30 years with stable Graves' hyperthyroidism. Some clones in this sample may be carry-over from other donors' samples.

This chain uses TRBV29-1 with TRBJ2-5; 9 bases match TRBD1. Trimming removed 6 bases from V and 4 bases from J; junction bases left unmatched: 9. Germline CDR1 reads SQVTM; CDR2 reads ANQGSEA. This CDR3 region has 14 residues. The CDR3 here is CSVGQGGTLETQYF. For the CDR3, the DNA is TGCAGCGTGGGACAGGGTGGCACCCTAGAGACCCAGTACTTC.

This clonotype showed up many times. The chain has TRBV28 and TRBJ2-5; D is perhaps TRBD1 (5 bases). The V gene's germline CDR1 is MDHEN and CDR2 SYDVKM. The CDR3 contains 11 residues. V lost 10 bases to trimming and J lost 5 bases, with 11 bases between them. This CDR3 reads CATTGPETQYF. The CDR3 DNA is TGTGCCACCACAGGTCCGGAGACCCAGTACTTC.

This clonotype was recorded many times. This chain links TRBV4-2 with TRBJ2-7; 8 bases agree with TRBD2. V dropped 1 base and J dropped 6; count of bases not matched to a gene: 8. CDR1 and CDR2 from the germline V gene are LGHNA and YNFKEQ. CDR3 length: 15 residues. In nucleotides, the CDR3 is TGTGCCAGCAGCCAAGGCGGAGCGGGAGAGGTCGAGCAGTACTTC. Translation gives CASSQGGAGEVEQYF.

At least ten counts were recorded for this clonotype. This CDR3 is CASSLRGLSGYTF. The CDR3 DNA is TGTGCCAGCAGTTTAAGGGGTTTAAGTGGCTACACCTTC. The chain recombines TRBV12-3 or TRBV12-4 with TRBJ1-2, with TRBD1 as a possible D gene (5 bases). Trimming cost V 2 bases and J 7 bases, with 11 bases left between them. The CDR3 runs to 13 residues.

There are a few counts of this clonotype. The chain is built from TRBV6-1 and TRBJ2-7; D tentatively reads TRBD1 or TRBD2 (5 bases each). Deletions cut 4 bases from V and 2 bases from J, with 15 bases between. Germline V gene data show CDR1 as MNHNS and CDR2 as SASEGT. CDR3 length: 15 residues. The CDR3 sequence: CASSGDRDGPYEQYF. Here the CDR3 DNA reads TGTGCCAGCAGTGGAGATCGGGACGGCCCCTACGAGCAGTACTTC.

This clonotype was detected many times. The chain employs TRBV28 and TRBJ1-1, with D possibly being TRBD1 (6 bases). Trimming shortened V by 7 bases and J by 0 bases, and 12 bases separated the two germline ends. From germline, CDR1 is MDHEN and CDR2 SYDVKM. The CDR3 sequence is 14 residues long. For the CDR3, the DNA is TGTGCCAGCACTCGGGACACCATGAACACTGAAGCTTTCTTT. It translates to CASTRDTMNTEAFF.

Only a few counts were recorded for this clonotype. This chain links TRBV10-2 with TRBJ2-7; D is ambiguous. The CDR3 length is 10 residues. Germline assignment: CDR1 WSHSY and CDR2 SAAADI. V lost 6 bases, J lost 5 bases, and 5 bases lay in between. The CDR3 reads CASRDNEQYF. DNA of the CDR3: TGCGCCAGCAGAGACAACGAGCAGTACTTC.

This clonotype was found many times. This chain uses TRBV9 with TRBJ2-5; a weak D match, TRBD2 (5 bases). CDR1 and CDR2 from the germline V gene are SGDLS and YYNGEE. There are 14 residues in the CDR3. Trimming stripped 0 bases from V and 2 bases from J, with 8 bases between. DNA for the CDR3: TGTGCCAGCAGCGTAGCGGGAATTCAAGAGACCCAGTACTTC. This translates into CASSVAGIQETQYF. Variable domain in full (rest from reference TRBV9 and TRBJ2-5): DSGVTQTPKHLITATGQRVTLRCSPRSGDLSVYWYQQSLDQGLQFLIQYYNGEERAKGNILERFSAQQFPDLHSELNLSSLELGDSALYFCASSVAGIQETQYFGPGTRLLVL.

This clonotype was detected only a few times. This chain connects TRBV27 to TRBJ2-7; unclear D gene. V lost 5 bases and J 5 bases, leaving 16 bases between the germline ends. CDR1 is MNHEY, CDR2 SMNVEV, per germline (reference sequence). The CDR3 runs to 14 residues. The CDR3 DNA reads TGTGCCAGCAGTGTCGGGCATCCAATCCACGAGCAGTACTTC. Its protein is CASSVGHPIHEQYF.

This clonotype was counted many times. V is TRBV6-1 and J is TRBJ1-1, with D possibly being TRBD1 (5 bases). V was pared by 3 bases and J by 0 bases, with 8 bases between. The CDR3 extends over 14 amino acids. In germline, CDR1 is MNHNS, CDR2 SASEGT. The CDR3 region is CASSEGVMNTEAFF. The CDR3 region has the DNA TGTGCCAGCAGTGAGGGGGTTATGAACACTGAAGCTTTCTTT.

At least ten counts were recorded for this clonotype. The chain joins TRBV15 to TRBJ1-6; D gene uncertain. The CDR3 is 15 amino acids. Germline V gives CDR1 LNHNV, CDR2 YYDKDF (reference sequence). V lost 0 bases and J lost 5, with 8 bases in between. CDR3 DNA: TGTGCCACCAGCAGAGATTTGGCGGATAATTCACCCCTCCACTTT. Translated: CATSRDLADNSPLHF.

Ten or more counts support this clonotype. This chain connects TRBV12-3 or TRBV12-4 to TRBJ2-2; perhaps TRBD1 as D (6 bases). V was trimmed by 5 bases and J by 6 bases, leaving 16 bases between them. The CDR3 is 15 amino acids. DNA for the CDR3: TGTGCCAGCAGTGCGTCAAAGCAGGGGTCCGGGGAGCTGTTTTTT. Protein sequence: CASSASKQGSGELFF.

This clonotype was seen at least ten times. The chain combines TRBV7-3 with TRBJ2-5; D is uncertain. The CDR3 runs 14 residues. Germline V CDR1 and CDR2: SGHTA, FQGTGA. Trimming cost V 5 bases and J 7 bases, with 17 bases left between them. The CDR3 loop is CASSPDNGYVTQYF. Written as DNA, the CDR3 is TGTGCCAGCAGCCCAGACAATGGCTATGTGACCCAGTACTTC.